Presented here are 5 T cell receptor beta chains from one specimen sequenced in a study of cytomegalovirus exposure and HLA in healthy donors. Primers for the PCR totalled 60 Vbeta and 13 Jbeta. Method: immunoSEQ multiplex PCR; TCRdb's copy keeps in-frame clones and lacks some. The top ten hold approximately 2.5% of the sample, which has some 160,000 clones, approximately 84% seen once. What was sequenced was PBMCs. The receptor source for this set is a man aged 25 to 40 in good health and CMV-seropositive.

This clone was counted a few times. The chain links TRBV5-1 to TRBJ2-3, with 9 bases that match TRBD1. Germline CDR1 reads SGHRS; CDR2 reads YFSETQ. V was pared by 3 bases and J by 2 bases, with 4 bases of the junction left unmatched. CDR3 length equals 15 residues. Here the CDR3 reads CASSSTGGYTDTQYF. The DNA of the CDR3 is TGCGCCAGCAGCTCGACAGGGGGTTACACAGATACGCAGTATTTT.

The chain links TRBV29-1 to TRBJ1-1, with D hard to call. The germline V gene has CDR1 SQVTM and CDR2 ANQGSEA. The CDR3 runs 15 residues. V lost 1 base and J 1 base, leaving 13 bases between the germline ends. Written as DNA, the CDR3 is TGCAGCGTTGAAGTCGCGGGCACCACGAACACTGAAGCTTTCTTT. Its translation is CSVEVAGTTNTEAFF.

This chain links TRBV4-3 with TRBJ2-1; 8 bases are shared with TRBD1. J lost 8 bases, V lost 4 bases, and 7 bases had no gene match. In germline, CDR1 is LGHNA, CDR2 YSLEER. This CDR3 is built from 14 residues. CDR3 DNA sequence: TGCGCCAGCAGCCCAAGGGGACAGGCTCATGAGCAGTTCTTC. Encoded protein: CASSPRGQAHEQFF.

The CDR3 bases are TGCGCCAGCAGATTTAGCGGGGGCGCCTACGAGCAGTACTTC. Translation: CASRFSGGAYEQYF. The chain links TRBV10-2 to TRBJ2-7; TRBD2 aligns across 9 bases. CDR1 is WSHSY, CDR2 SAAADI, per germline. The CDR3 sequence is 14 residues long. The V gene end was trimmed by 6 bases and the J gene end by 2 bases; junction bases not matched to a gene: 5.

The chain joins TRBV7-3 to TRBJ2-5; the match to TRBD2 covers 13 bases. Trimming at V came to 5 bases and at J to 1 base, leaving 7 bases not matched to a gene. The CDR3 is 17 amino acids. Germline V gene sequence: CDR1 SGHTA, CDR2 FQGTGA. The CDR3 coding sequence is TGTGCCAGCAGCCCCGGGACTAGCGGGAACCTCCAAGAGACCCAGTACTTC. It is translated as CASSPGTSGNLQETQYF. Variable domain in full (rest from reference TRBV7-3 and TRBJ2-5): GAGVSQTPSNKVTEKGKYVELRCDPISGHTALYWYRQSLGQGPEFLIYFQGTGAADDSGLPNDRFFAVRPEGSVSTLKIQRTERGDSAVYLCASSPGTSGNLQETQYFGPGTRLLVL.